The sequence of this T cell receptor beta chain was determined in a study of cytomegalovirus exposure and HLA in healthy donors. Healthy individuals who donated bone marrow served as the donors. Remarks on this clone: At one end, the junction sequence differs from germline, possibly due to a read error.

Both 60 Vbeta primers and 13 Jbeta primers went into the PCR. Assay used: immunoSEQ multiplex PCR; TCRdb lists only in-frame clones, some missing. Of 100,000 to 150,000 clones in the sample, around 72% were seen once. This TCR was recovered from a man aged 25 to 45 in good health and CMV-seronegative. The material sequenced was PBMCs.

The CDR3 loop is CSSSLVQGPTEAFF. In DNA form, the CDR3 reads TGTTCCAGCAGCTTAGTGCAGGGCCCCACTGAAGCTTTCTTT. The chain uses TRBV7-9 and TRBJ1-1, with D tentatively TRBD1 (5 bases). The CDR3 is made up of 14 amino acids. Per germline, CDR1 SEHNR and CDR2 FQNEAQ (reference sequence).